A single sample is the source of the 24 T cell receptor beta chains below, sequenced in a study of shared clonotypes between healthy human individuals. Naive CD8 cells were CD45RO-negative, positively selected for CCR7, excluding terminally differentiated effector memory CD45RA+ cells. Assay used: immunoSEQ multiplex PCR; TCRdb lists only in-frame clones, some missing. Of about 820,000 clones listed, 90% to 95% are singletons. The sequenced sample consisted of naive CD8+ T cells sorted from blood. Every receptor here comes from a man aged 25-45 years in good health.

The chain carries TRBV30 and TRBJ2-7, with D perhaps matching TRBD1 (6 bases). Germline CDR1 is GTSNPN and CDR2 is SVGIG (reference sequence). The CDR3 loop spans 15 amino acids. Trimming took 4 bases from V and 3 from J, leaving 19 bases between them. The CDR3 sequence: CAWTARAGAFYEQYF. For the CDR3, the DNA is TGTGCCTGGACGGCCCGGGCAGGGGCCTTCTACGAGCAGTACTTC.

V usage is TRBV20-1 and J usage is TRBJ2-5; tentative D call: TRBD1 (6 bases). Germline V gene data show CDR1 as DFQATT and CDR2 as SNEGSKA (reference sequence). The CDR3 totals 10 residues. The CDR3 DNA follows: TGCAGAGAGGGGGAAGAGACCCAGTACTTC. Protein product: CREGEETQYF.

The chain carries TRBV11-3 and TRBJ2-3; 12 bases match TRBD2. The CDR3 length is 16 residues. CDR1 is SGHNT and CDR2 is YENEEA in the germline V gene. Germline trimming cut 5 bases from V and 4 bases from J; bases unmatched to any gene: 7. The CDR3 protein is CASSPTSGRNPDTQYF. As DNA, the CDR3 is TGTGCCAGCAGCCCCACTAGCGGGAGGAACCCAGATACGCAGTATTTT.

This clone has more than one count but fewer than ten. The CDR3 loop reads CAISGVKGAFF. The CDR3 coding sequence is TGTGCCATCAGTGGCGTCAAGGGAGCTTTCTTT. The V and J genes are TRBV10-3 and TRBJ1-1; no clear D gene. CDR3 length equals 11 residues. Germline loops: CDR1 ENHRY, CDR2 SYGVKD. Trimming stripped 4 bases from V and 10 bases from J, with 10 bases between.

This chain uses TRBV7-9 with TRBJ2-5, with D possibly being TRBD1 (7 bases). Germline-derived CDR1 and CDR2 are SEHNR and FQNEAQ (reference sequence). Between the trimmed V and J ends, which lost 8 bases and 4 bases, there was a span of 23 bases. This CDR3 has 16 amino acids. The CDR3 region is CASLAGGGQFRETQYF. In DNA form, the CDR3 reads TGTGCCAGCCTTGCCGGAGGGGGCCAGTTTAGAGAGACCCAGTACTTC.

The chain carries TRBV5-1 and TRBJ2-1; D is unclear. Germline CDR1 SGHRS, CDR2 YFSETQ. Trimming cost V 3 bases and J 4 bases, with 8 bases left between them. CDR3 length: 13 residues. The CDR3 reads CASSWNSYNEQFF. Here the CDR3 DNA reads TGCGCCAGCAGCTGGAATTCGTACAATGAGCAGTTCTTC.

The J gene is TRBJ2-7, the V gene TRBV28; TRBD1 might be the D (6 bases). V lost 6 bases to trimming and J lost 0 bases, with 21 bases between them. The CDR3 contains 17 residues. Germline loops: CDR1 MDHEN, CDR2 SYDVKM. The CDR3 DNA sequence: TGTGCCAGCAGCCTAGCCCTACAGGGCCCGTCCTCCTACGAGCAGTACTTC. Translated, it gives CASSLALQGPSSYEQYF.

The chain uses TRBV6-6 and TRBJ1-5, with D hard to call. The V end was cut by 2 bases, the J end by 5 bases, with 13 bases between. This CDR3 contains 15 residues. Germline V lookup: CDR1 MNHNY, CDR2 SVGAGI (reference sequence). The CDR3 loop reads CASSYRFRIYQPQHF. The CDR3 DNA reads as TGTGCCAGCAGTTACAGGTTTCGGATTTATCAGCCCCAGCATTTT.

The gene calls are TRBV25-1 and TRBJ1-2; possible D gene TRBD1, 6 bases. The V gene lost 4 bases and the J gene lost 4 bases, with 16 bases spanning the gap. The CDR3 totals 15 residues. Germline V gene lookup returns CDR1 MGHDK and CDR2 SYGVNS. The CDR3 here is CASSGVTGTTYGYTF. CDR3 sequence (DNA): TGTGCCAGCAGTGGGGTTACCGGGACAACCTATGGCTACACCTTC.

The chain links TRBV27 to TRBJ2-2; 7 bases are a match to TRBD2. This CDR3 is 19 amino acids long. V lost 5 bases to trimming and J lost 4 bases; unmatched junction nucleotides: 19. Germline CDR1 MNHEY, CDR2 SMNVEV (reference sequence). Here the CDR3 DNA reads TGTGCCAGCAGTATTACCTTTGAGACTAGCCTCTCCGTCACCGGGGAGCTGTTTTTT. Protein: CASSITFETSLSVTGELFF.

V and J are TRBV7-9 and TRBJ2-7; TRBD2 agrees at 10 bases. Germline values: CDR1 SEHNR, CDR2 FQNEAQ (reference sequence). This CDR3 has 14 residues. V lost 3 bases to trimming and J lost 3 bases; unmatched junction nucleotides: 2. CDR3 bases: TGTGCCAGCAGCTTCGGACTAGCGGTCTACGAGCAGTACTTC. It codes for CASSFGLAVYEQYF.

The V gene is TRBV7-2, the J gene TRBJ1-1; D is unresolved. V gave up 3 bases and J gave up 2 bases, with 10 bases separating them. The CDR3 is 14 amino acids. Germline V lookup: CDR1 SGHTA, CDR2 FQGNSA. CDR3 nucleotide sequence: TGTGCCAGCAGCTTGCCGGGAGGTAACACTGAAGCTTTCTTT. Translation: CASSLPGGNTEAFF.

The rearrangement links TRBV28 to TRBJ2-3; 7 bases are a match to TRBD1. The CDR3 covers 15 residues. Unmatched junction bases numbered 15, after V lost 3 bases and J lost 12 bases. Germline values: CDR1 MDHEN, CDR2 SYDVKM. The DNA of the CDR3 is TGTGCCAGCAGTTTGAACCCTCAGACAGGGAAATTTCAGTATTTT. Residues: CASSLNPQTGKFQYF.

The CDR3 spells CASSYANGYEQYF. The CDR3 nucleotides are TGTGCCAGCAGTTACGCGAACGGCTACGAGCAGTACTTC. This chain uses TRBV5-5 with TRBJ2-7; unclear D gene. From germline, CDR1 is SGHKS and CDR2 YYEKEE (reference sequence). The V gene lost 5 bases and the J gene lost 3 bases, with 12 bases spanning the gap. This CDR3 is 13 amino acids long. Complete variable domain (other parts from reference TRBV5-5 and TRBJ2-7): DAGVTQSPTHLIKTRGQQVTLRCSPISGHKSVSWYQQVLGQGPQFIFQYYEKEERGRGNFPDRFSARQFPNYSSELNVNALLLGDSALYLCASSYANGYEQYFGPGTRLTVT.

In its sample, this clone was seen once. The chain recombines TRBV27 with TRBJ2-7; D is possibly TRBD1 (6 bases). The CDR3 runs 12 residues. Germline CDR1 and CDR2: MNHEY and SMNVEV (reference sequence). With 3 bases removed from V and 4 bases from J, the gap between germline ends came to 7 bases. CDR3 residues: CASSFQGYEQYF. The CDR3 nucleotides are TGTGCCAGCAGTTTCCAGGGGTACGAGCAGTACTTC.

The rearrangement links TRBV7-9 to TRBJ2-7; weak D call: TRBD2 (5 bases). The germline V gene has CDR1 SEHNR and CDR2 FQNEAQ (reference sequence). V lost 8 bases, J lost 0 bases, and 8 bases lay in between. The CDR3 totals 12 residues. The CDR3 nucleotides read TGTGCCAGCGCCGGGGACTCCTACGAGCAGTACTTC. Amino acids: CASAGDSYEQYF.

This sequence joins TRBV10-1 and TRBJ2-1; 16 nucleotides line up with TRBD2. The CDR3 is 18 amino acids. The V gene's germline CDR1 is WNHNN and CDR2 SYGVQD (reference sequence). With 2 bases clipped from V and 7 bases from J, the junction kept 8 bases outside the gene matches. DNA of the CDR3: TGCGCCAGCAGTGAGACGGGACTAGCGGGAGGGAAGTCGAATGAGCAGTTCTTC. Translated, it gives CASSETGLAGGKSNEQFF.

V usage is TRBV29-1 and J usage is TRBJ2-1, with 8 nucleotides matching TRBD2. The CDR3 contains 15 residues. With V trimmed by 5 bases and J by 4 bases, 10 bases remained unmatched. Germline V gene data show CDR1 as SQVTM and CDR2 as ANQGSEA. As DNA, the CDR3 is TGCAGCGTTCCCATTACTAGCGGCAGATACAATGAGCAGTTCTTC. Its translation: CSVPITSGRYNEQFF.

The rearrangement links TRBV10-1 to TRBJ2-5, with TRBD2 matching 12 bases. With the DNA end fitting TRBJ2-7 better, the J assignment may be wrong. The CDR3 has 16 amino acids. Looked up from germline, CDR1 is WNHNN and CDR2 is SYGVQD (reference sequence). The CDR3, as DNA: TGCGCCAGCAGTGAGTCCGTAGGACTAGCGGGGAACGAGCAGTACTTC. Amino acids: CASSESVGLAGNEQYF.

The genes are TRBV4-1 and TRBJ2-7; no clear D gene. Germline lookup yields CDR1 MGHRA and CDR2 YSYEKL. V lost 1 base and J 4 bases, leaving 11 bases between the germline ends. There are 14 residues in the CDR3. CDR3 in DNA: TGCGCCAGCAGCCAAGGACGGGCTGCTTACGAGCAGTACTTC. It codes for CASSQGRAAYEQYF.

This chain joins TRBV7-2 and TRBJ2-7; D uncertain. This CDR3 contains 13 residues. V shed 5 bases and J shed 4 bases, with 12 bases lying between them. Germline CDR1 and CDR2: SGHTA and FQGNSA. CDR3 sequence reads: CASSMGFLYEQYF. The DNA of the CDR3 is TGTGCCAGCAGCATGGGATTTTTGTACGAGCAGTACTTC. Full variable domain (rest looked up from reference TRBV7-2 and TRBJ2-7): GAGVSQSPSNKVTEKGKDVELRCDPISGHTALYWYRQSLGQGLEFLIYFQGNSAPDKSGLPSDRFSAERTGGSVSTLTIQRTQQEDSAVYLCASSMGFLYEQYFGPGTRLTVT.

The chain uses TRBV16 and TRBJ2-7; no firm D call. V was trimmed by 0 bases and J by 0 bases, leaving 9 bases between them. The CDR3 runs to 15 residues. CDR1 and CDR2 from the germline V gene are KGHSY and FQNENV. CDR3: CASSQSWDPSYEQYF. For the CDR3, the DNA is TGTGCCAGCAGCCAATCCTGGGATCCCTCCTACGAGCAGTACTTC. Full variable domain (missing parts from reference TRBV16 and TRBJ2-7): GEEVAQTPKHLVRGEGQKAKLYCAPIKGHSYVFWYQQVLKNEFKFLISFQNENVFDETGMPKERFSAKCLPNSPCSLEIQATKLEDSAVYFCASSQSWDPSYEQYFGPGTRLTVT.

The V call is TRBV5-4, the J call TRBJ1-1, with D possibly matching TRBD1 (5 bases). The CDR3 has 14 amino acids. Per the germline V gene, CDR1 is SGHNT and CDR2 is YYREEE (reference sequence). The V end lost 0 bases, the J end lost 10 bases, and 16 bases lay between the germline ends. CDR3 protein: CASSLAGGVPGAFF. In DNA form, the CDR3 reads TGTGCCAGCAGCTTGGCCGGGGGGGTCCCGGGAGCTTTCTTT.

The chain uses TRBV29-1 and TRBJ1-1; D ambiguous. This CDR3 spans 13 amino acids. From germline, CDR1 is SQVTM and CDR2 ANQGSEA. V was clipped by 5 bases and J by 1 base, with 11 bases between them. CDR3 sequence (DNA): TGCAGCGTTCCTCGGGAGGCGAACACTGAAGCTTTCTTT. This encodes CSVPREANTEAFF. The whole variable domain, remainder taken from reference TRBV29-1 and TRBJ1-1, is SAVISQKPSRDICQRGTSLTIQCQVDSQVTMMFWYRQQPGQSLTLIATANQGSEATYESGFVIDKFPISRPNLTFSTLTVSNMSPEDSSIYLCSVPREANTEAFFGQGTRLTVV.